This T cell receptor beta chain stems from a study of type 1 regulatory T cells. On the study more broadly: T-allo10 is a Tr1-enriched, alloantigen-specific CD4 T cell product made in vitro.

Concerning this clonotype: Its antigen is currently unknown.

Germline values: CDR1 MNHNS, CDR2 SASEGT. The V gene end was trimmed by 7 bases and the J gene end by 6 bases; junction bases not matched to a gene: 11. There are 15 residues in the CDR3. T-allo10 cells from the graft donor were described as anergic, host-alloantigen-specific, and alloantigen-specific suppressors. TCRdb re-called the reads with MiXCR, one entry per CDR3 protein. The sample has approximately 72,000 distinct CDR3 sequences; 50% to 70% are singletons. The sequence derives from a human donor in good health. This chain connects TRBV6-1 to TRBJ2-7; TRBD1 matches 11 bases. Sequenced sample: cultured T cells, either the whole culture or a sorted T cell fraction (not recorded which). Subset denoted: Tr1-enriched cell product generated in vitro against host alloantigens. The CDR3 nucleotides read TGTGCCAGCAACCTCCAAGGACAGGGGGCGGGCGAGCAGTACTTC. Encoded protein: CASNLQGQGAGEQYF.